These T cell receptor beta chains were read from a single sample in a study of PD-L1 blockade in urothelial cancer. Only in-frame clones appear in the TCRdb table, and some are missing; sequencing was by immunoSEQ multiplex PCR. The sample consists of 90,000 to 120,000 clones, roughly 88% of them appearing once. This specimen consisted of PBMCs, obtained around atezolizumab (anti-PD-L1) treatment. The receptors were gathered from a man between 50 and 59 years old with urothelial cancer. The CDR3 runs from the conserved cysteine through the conserved F or W. The order of the fields is D gene, J gene, V gene, clone size, CDR3 DNA, CDR3 protein. D genes are given only for firm matches. The size of a clone is reported for some rows only, either as once, few or many, or as a class for expanded clones.

D: TRBD1; J: TRBJ1-2; V: TRBV9; size: NA; DNA: TGTGCCAGCAGCCCTACAGGACAGGGAATTAACTATGGCTACACCTTC; CDR3: CASSPTGQGINYGYTF
D: NA; J: TRBJ2-7; V: TRBV13; size: NA; DNA: TGTGCCACCAGCGAGAGGCCCTACGAGCAGTACTTC; CDR3: CATSERPYEQYF
D: TRBD2; J: TRBJ2-7; V: TRBV9; size: NA; DNA: TGTGCCAGCAGCGGCGGACTAGCGGAGTGGGGTTACGAGCAGTACTTC; CDR3: CASSGGLAEWGYEQYF
D: NA; J: TRBJ1-1; V: TRBV2; size: NA; DNA: TGTGCCAGCTCCCGCCGACAAGCCCTCCGGACTGAAGCTTTCTTT; CDR3: CASSRRQALRTEAFF
D: TRBD2; J: TRBJ2-1; V: TRBV7-3; size: NA; DNA: TGTGCCAGCAGCCCGTTGAGTGGGACTAGCGGGAGACTCCTTTCCAATGAGCAGTTCTTC; CDR3: CASSPLSGTSGRLLSNEQFF
D: NA; J: TRBJ1-2; V: TRBV25-1; size: NA; DNA: TGTGCCAGCAGTGGGGTCAGGGGTGGCTACACCTTC; CDR3: CASSGVRGGYTF
D: TRBD1; J: TRBJ1-4; V: TRBV5-5; size: NA; DNA: TGTGCCAGCAGCTTGGAGGTAGGGACAGAAGGGAAAAAACTGTTTTTT; CDR3: CASSLEVGTEGKKLFF
D: TRBD1; J: TRBJ2-7; V: TRBV4-2; size: once; DNA: TGTGCCAGCAGCCAAGGCACAGGGGGGAGCTCCTACGAGCAGTACTTC; CDR3: CASSQGTGGSSYEQYF
D: NA; J: TRBJ2-7; V: TRBV6-6; size: NA; DNA: TGTGCCAGCAGCCCCCAACCGGGAGATCAGGAGCAGTACTTC; CDR3: CASSPQPGDQEQYF
D: TRBD1; J: TRBJ2-7; V: TRBV7-3; size: NA; DNA: TGTGCCAGCAGCCTCGGGACAGGGGGTTTTAACTCCTACGAGCAGTACTTC; CDR3: CASSLGTGGFNSYEQYF
D: NA; J: TRBJ2-5; V: TRBV10-3; size: NA; DNA: TGTGCCATCAGTGACCCTCGACAGTTACAAGAGACCCAGTACTTC; CDR3: CAISDPRQLQETQYF
D: NA; J: TRBJ2-3; V: TRBV7-2; size: NA; DNA: TGTGCCAGCAGCTTAGCTACTCTAGATACGCAGTATTTT; CDR3: CASSLATLDTQYF
D: TRBD1; J: TRBJ1-6; V: TRBV19; size: NA; DNA: TGTGCCAGTAGTTCCACAGGGGAGAGATCACCCCTCCACTTT; CDR3: CASSSTGERSPLHF
D: TRBD2; J: TRBJ2-1; V: TRBV27; size: NA; DNA: TGTGCCAGCAGTCCTCGGAGTAGCGGGAGTCGGAATGAGCAGTTCTTC; CDR3: CASSPRSSGSRNEQFF
D: NA; J: TRBJ2-5; V: TRBV4-1; size: NA; DNA: TGCGCCAGCAGCCAAGGGACGGGACAAGAGACCCAGTACTTC; CDR3: CASSQGTGQETQYF
D: TRBD1; J: TRBJ1-4; V: TRBV28; size: once; DNA: TGTGCCAGCATTCGGGTTTGGGGACAGGGGGACGAAAAACTGTTTTTT; CDR3: CASIRVWGQGDEKLFF
D: NA; J: TRBJ2-5; V: TRBV7-9; size: NA; DNA: TGTGCCAGCAAGCGGGACACGGAAGAGACCCAGTACTTC; CDR3: CASKRDTEETQYF
D: TRBD1; J: TRBJ1-1; V: TRBV19; size: NA; DNA: TGTGCCAGTAGTTACGGACAGGCCGGCTCTGAAGCTTTCTTT; CDR3: CASSYGQAGSEAFF
D: NA; J: TRBJ2-5; V: TRBV10-3; size: NA; DNA: TGTGCCATCAGTGCGCAGGTCGGGGAGGAGACCCAGTACTTC; CDR3: CAISAQVGEETQYF
D: TRBD1; J: TRBJ1-2; V: TRBV19; size: NA; DNA: TGTGCCAGTAGTGCCCACCCGACAGGGCGTCTAGCTTCTACGACCTTC; CDR3: CASSAHPTGRLASTTF
D: NA; J: TRBJ1-2; V: TRBV6-5; size: NA; DNA: TGTGCCAGCAGTTTCGACGGGGTGCGGGGCTACACCTTC; CDR3: CASSFDGVRGYTF
D: TRBD2; J: TRBJ2-3; V: TRBV19; size: NA; DNA: TGTGCCAGTAGTCCAGGACTAGCGGGAGACCTTTCAAGGGTCTACACAGATACGCAGTATTTT; CDR3: CASSPGLAGDLSRVYTDTQYF
D: NA; J: TRBJ2-3; V: TRBV7-8; size: NA; DNA: TGTGCCAGCAATATGAGGGATACGCAGTATTTT; CDR3: CASNMRDTQYF
D: NA; J: TRBJ2-3; V: TRBV7-9; size: once; DNA: TGTGCCAGCCAGGCTAGCAGTCTCACAGATACGCAGTATTTT; CDR3: CASQASSLTDTQYF
D: NA; J: TRBJ2-7; V: TRBV10-3; size: NA; DNA: TGTGCCATCAGGGAGGGGGCAAGGTCCTACGAGCAGTACTTC; CDR3: CAIREGARSYEQYF
D: TRBD1; J: TRBJ1-5; V: TRBV28; size: once; DNA: TGTGCCAGCGTCACAGGGGGCGGTCAGCCCCAGCATTTT; CDR3: CASVTGGGQPQHF
D: NA; J: TRBJ1-1; V: TRBV6-1; size: NA; DNA: TGTGCCAGCAGTGAATTTTCATCCGGTAACACTGAAGCTTTCTTT; CDR3: CASSEFSSGNTEAFF
D: TRBD2; J: TRBJ2-3; V: TRBV5-4; size: NA; DNA: TGTGCCAGCAGCGCCCAGGCGGGAGGGCTGAATACGCAGTATTTT; CDR3: CASSAQAGGLNTQYF
D: NA; J: TRBJ2-1; V: TRBV30; size: NA; DNA: TGTGCCTGGGGACTTCAAGGGGGCTCCTACAATGAGCAGTTCTTC; CDR3: CAWGLQGGSYNEQFF
D: NA; J: TRBJ2-2; V: TRBV28; size: NA; DNA: TGTGCCCTTTCTGAGGGGGTGGGCACCGGGGAGCTGTTTTTT; CDR3: CALSEGVGTGELFF
D: NA; J: TRBJ2-1; V: TRBV7-3; size: NA; DNA: TGTGCCAGCAGCTTAACACCTGGCACCTCGTCTGAGCAGTTCTTC; CDR3: CASSLTPGTSSEQFF
D: TRBD2; J: TRBJ2-3; V: TRBV4-1; size: NA; DNA: TGCGCCAGCAGCCAGGGACTAGCGGGAGGCACAGATACGCAGTATTTT; CDR3: CASSQGLAGGTDTQYF
D: TRBD2; J: TRBJ2-7; V: TRBV10-3; size: NA; DNA: TGTGCCATCAGTGAGGCAGCGGGAGCCTACGAGCAGTACTTC; CDR3: CAISEAAGAYEQYF
D: TRBD2; J: TRBJ2-7; V: TRBV2; size: few; DNA: TGTGCCAGCAGGGTAGCGGGAGGACGTCAGTACTTC; CDR3: CASRVAGGRQYF
D: TRBD1; J: TRBJ2-7; V: TRBV4-1; size: NA; DNA: TGCGCCAGCAGCCAAGGGGACAGGAACTACGAGCAGTACTTC; CDR3: CASSQGDRNYEQYF
D: NA; J: TRBJ1-1; V: TRBV5-1; size: NA; DNA: TGCGCCAGCAGCCCCCAGACGGGGTTGGGCGCGGTAGCTTTCTTT; CDR3: CASSPQTGLGAVAFF
D: TRBD2; J: TRBJ2-1; V: TRBV28; size: once; DNA: TGTGCCAGCACCGGGCGGGGGACCTACAATGAGCAGTTCTTC; CDR3: CASTGRGTYNEQFF
D: TRBD2; J: TRBJ2-3; V: TRBV5-1; size: NA; DNA: TGCGCCAGCAGCCAAGGGACTAGCTTAGGAACAGATACGCAGTATTTT; CDR3: CASSQGTSLGTDTQYF
D: NA; J: TRBJ1-1; V: TRBV28; size: NA; DNA: TGTGCCAGCAGTTCGGGGGGTTTGAACACTGAAGCTTTCTTT; CDR3: CASSSGGLNTEAFF
D: TRBD2; J: TRBJ2-2; V: TRBV27; size: NA; DNA: TGTGCCAGCAGTTTCTCGGGACTAGCGGACACCGGGGAGCTGTTTTTT; CDR3: CASSFSGLADTGELFF
D: TRBD1; J: TRBJ1-2; V: TRBV5-4; size: NA; DNA: TGTGCCAGCAGCTTGGCGGGACAGGGGGCTTATTCGGGCTATGGCTACACCTTC; CDR3: CASSLAGQGAYSGYGYTF
D: TRBD1; J: TRBJ1-1; V: TRBV29-1; size: NA; DNA: TGCAGCGTTGAGGACAGGGGGCAAAACACTGAAGCTTTCTTT; CDR3: CSVEDRGQNTEAFF
D: TRBD2; J: TRBJ2-1; V: TRBV12-5; size: NA; DNA: TGTGCTAGTGGCGCGGGACTAGCGCTAGACAATGAGCAGTTCTTC; CDR3: CASGAGLALDNEQFF
D: TRBD2; J: TRBJ2-7; V: TRBV28; size: NA; DNA: TGTGCCAGCAGTTTCCAGCGGGAGGTTTACGAGCAGTACTTC; CDR3: CASSFQREVYEQYF
D: TRBD1; J: TRBJ1-5; V: TRBV28; size: NA; DNA: TGTGCCAGCAGTATTGGACAGGGAAATAATCAGCCCCAGCATTTT; CDR3: CASSIGQGNNQPQHF
D: NA; J: TRBJ2-5; V: TRBV6-6; size: NA; DNA: TGTGCCAGCAGTGCCACTAGTAATGGTGAGACCCAGTACTTC; CDR3: CASSATSNGETQYF
D: NA; J: TRBJ2-2; V: TRBV7-9; size: NA; DNA: TGTGCCAGCAGCCCCTCTGGGAGGCCCGGGGAGCTGTTTTTT; CDR3: CASSPSGRPGELFF
D: TRBD1; J: TRBJ1-6; V: TRBV27; size: NA; DNA: TGTGCCAGCAGTTCCTGGACAGGGGGGACGAATTCACCCCTCCACTTT; CDR3: CASSSWTGGTNSPLHF
D: TRBD1; J: TRBJ1-1; V: TRBV30; size: NA; DNA: TGTGCCTGGAGCCGACAGGGGGCGCGAACTGAAGCTTTCTTT; CDR3: CAWSRQGARTEAFF
D: NA; J: TRBJ2-7; V: TRBV11-2; size: few; DNA: TGTGCCAGCTACGGAGCCGGGACACGAAGCTCCTACGAGCAGTACTTC; CDR3: CASYGAGTRSSYEQYF
D: NA; J: TRBJ1-1; V: TRBV10-3; size: once; DNA: TGTGCCATCAGTTTAACAGGGCCCACTGAAGCTTTCTTT; CDR3: CAISLTGPTEAFF
D: NA; J: TRBJ2-7; V: TRBV7-8; size: NA; DNA: TGTGCCAGCAGCTCGAGTCTAGCGAGCGAGCAGTACTTC; CDR3: CASSSSLASEQYF
D: TRBD2; J: TRBJ2-7; V: TRBV25-1; size: NA; DNA: TGTGCCAGCAGCATAGCGGGAGGGAGGGGCGAGCAGTACTTC; CDR3: CASSIAGGRGEQYF
D: TRBD2; J: TRBJ2-1; V: TRBV23-1; size: once; DNA: TGCGCCAGCAGTTTGGGGCTAGCGGTAAGCAATGAGCAGTTCTTC; CDR3: CASSLGLAVSNEQFF
D: TRBD2; J: TRBJ2-7; V: TRBV28; size: NA; DNA: TGTGCCAGCAGTTTACCCTCTAGCGGGAGCTCCTACGAGCAGTACTTC; CDR3: CASSLPSSGSSYEQYF